This entry concerns a single TCR beta chain. Its antigen remains unidentified. This sample was included in a study of T cell repertoires in cytomegalovirus infection. Looking at the study overall: Public TCR beta signature analysis indicated the presence of both CMV infection and matching HLA type. Study results and limitations: In two of eight donors, the top clonotype was HLA-C-restricted CMV-specific. Totalled public TCR beta family frequency picked out people who carried CMV plus the relevant HLA.

MiXCR, run by TCRdb on the reads, gives a single entry per CDR3 protein. The sample includes some 680,000 distinct CDR3 sequences, less than 40% of them seen just once. The J segment lost 1 base and the V segment lost 7 bases, leaving 6 bases of the junction unmatched. The CDR3 totals 14 residues. CDR1 and CDR2 from the germline V gene are MNHEY and SVGAGI. This chain joins TRBV6-5 and TRBJ1-1; the match to TRBD1 covers 7 bases. The sample was PBMCs. The receptor's source is a human donor in good health (CMV status not recorded). Some clones in this sample may be carry-over from other donors' samples. CDR3 in DNA: TGTGCCAGCACAAAGGGACAGAGGAACACTGAAGCTTTCTTT. Encoded protein: CASTKGQRNTEAFF.